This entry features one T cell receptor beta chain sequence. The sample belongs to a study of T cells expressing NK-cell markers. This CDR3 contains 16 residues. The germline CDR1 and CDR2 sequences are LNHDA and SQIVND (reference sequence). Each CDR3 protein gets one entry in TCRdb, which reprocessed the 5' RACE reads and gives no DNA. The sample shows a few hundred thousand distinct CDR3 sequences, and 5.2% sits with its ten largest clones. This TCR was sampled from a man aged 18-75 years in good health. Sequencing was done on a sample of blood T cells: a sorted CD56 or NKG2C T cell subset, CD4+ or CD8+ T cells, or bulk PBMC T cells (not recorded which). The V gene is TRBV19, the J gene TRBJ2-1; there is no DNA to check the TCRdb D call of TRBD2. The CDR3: CASSRPRGARFNEQFF.